Listed below are T cell receptor beta chains from one sample, sequenced in a study of blood T cell repertoires in COVID-19. Method: immunoSEQ multiplex PCR; TCRdb's copy keeps in-frame clones and lacks some. This sample has 200,000 to 250,000 clones, with 80% to 85% found just once. Source material: peripheral blood. Source of these receptors: a man between 25 and 39 years old with active or convalescent COVID-19. The CDR3 runs from the conserved cysteine through the conserved F or W. The D gene is left open where the match is weak. The size entry is marked missing in some rows and otherwise reads once, few, many or a size class.

v_gene	abundance	j_gene	d_gene	CDR3nt	CDR3aa
TRBV2	-	TRBJ1-1	-	TGTGCCAGCAGTCCTAGGTTGAGGGTGAACACTGAAGCTTTCTTT	CASSPRLRVNTEAFF
TRBV6-5	-	TRBJ2-1	TRBD2	TGTGCCAGCACCTCGGGACTAGCATTGGTCAATGAGCAGTTCTTC	CASTSGLALVNEQFF
TRBV3-1/TRBV3-2	-	TRBJ2-7	-	TGTGCCACCGATACCGGCGAGCAGTACTTC	CATDTGEQYF
TRBV6-1	-	TRBJ1-2	-	TGTGCCAGCAGTGAAAGGGGCCGAGGATATGGCTACACCTTC	CASSERGRGYGYTF
TRBV7-9	few	TRBJ1-5	TRBD1	TGTGCCAGCAGCCCATGGACAGGGGCAAATCAGCCCCAGCATTTT	CASSPWTGANQPQHF
TRBV4-1	-	TRBJ2-7	-	TGCGCCAGCAGCCCTCGTGCGGCCCACATTTCATCGGAGCAGTACTTC	CASSPRAAHISSEQYF
TRBV9	few	TRBJ1-1	-	TGTGCCAGCAGCGTGGGGGGTGGGTTGAACACTGAAGCTTTCTTT	CASSVGGGLNTEAFF
TRBV5-4	-	TRBJ1-2	-	TGTGCCAGCAGCCCACGGACAAGGGGTGGACACTATGGCTACACCTTC	CASSPRTRGGHYGYTF
TRBV6-1	-	TRBJ2-3	-	TGTGCCAGCAGTGGCGACGCGGGGGCGTCCACAGATACGCAGTATTTT	CASSGDAGASTDTQYF
TRBV24-1	-	TRBJ1-5	-	TGTGCCACCAGTGATTCCCGGGTCAATCAGCCCCAGCATTTT	CATSDSRVNQPQHF
TRBV29-1	-	TRBJ2-4	TRBD1	TGCAGCGCAGGGACAGGGTTGGGCATTCAGTACTTC	CSAGTGLGIQYF
TRBV4-1	-	TRBJ2-2	TRBD2	TGCGCCAGCAGCACTTCCGGGACTAGGAACACCGGGGAGCTGTTTTTT	CASSTSGTRNTGELFF